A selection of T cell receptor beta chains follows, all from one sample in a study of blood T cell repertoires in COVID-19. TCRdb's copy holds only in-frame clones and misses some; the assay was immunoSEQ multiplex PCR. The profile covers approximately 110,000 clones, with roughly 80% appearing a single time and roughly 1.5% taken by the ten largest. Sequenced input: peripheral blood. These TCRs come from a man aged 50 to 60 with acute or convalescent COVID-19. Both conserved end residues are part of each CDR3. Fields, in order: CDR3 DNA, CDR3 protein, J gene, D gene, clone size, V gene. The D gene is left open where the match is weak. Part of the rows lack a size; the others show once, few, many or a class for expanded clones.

DNA: TGTGCCAGCAGGTCCCGGACAGACATGAACACTGAAGCTTTCTTT; CDR3: CASRSRTDMNTEAFF; J: TRBJ1-1; D: -; size: -; V: TRBV28
DNA: TGTGCCAGCAGGCTACAGGGGTCAAGGGCAGATACGCAGTATTTT; CDR3: CASRLQGSRADTQYF; J: TRBJ2-3; D: TRBD1; size: -; V: TRBV2
DNA: TGTGCCAGCGCGGGGCGGGGAGGGGGCACAGATACGCAGTATTTT; CDR3: CASAGRGGGTDTQYF; J: TRBJ2-3; D: TRBD2; size: -; V: TRBV6-5
DNA: TGCGCCAGCAAGAAGACCGAGACACCGAACACTGAAGCTTTCTTT; CDR3: CASKKTETPNTEAFF; J: TRBJ1-1; D: -; size: -; V: TRBV5-1
DNA: TGTGCCAGCAGCTTCGAACAGGGGGCCGGCTACACCTTC; CDR3: CASSFEQGAGYTF; J: TRBJ1-2; D: TRBD1; size: few; V: TRBV5-6
DNA: TGTGCCAGCAGAGGACAGAAGAATGAAAAACTGTTTTTT; CDR3: CASRGQKNEKLFF; J: TRBJ1-4; D: -; size: -; V: TRBV7-9
DNA: TGTGCCAGCAGCGTAAACGTCTATCCCCCGCTAGGGCAGTTCTTC; CDR3: CASSVNVYPPLGQFF; J: TRBJ2-1; D: -; size: -; V: TRBV9
DNA: TGCAGCGTTGAAGATCCAGTAGGAGGATCCTACGAGCAGTACTTC; CDR3: CSVEDPVGGSYEQYF; J: TRBJ2-7; D: -; size: -; V: TRBV29-1
DNA: TGTGCCAGCAGTTTAGACAGGGAAAGTGTAAGAGAGACCCAGTACTTC; CDR3: CASSLDRESVRETQYF; J: TRBJ2-5; D: TRBD1; size: -; V: TRBV28
DNA: TGTGCCAGCTCACCATGGGTATCACAGGGTGACACCGGGGAGCTGTTTTTT; CDR3: CASSPWVSQGDTGELFF; J: TRBJ2-2; D: -; size: -; V: TRBV18
DNA: TGTGCCAGCAGACCCCCCGGGAAACCAGAAGCTTTCTTT; CDR3: CASRPPGKPEAFF; J: TRBJ1-1; D: -; size: once; V: TRBV28
DNA: TGTGCCAGCAGCCAAGTTGGGCCGTGGGGCTACACCTTC; CDR3: CASSQVGPWGYTF; J: TRBJ1-2; D: -; size: -; V: TRBV14
DNA: TGTGCCAGTAGTATAGGTCCCTACTCCTACAATGAGCAGTTCTTC; CDR3: CASSIGPYSYNEQFF; J: TRBJ2-1; D: -; size: -; V: TRBV19
DNA: TGTGCCAGTATGGAGGCTAACGCCTACGAGCAGTACTTC; CDR3: CASMEANAYEQYF; J: TRBJ2-7; D: -; size: few; V: TRBV19
DNA: TGTGCCAGCAGCCCGGGACAGCCTTACACTGAAGCTTTCTTT; CDR3: CASSPGQPYTEAFF; J: TRBJ1-1; D: TRBD1; size: -; V: TRBV4-2
DNA: TGTGCCAGCAGCGTAGCACAGGGAATATTTACAGATACGCAGTATTTT; CDR3: CASSVAQGIFTDTQYF; J: TRBJ2-3; D: -; size: once; V: TRBV9
DNA: TGCGCCAGCAGCTTGGCCGGGGTCAATGAGCAGTTCTTC; CDR3: CASSLAGVNEQFF; J: TRBJ2-1; D: -; size: -; V: TRBV5-1
DNA: TGTGCCAGCAGCTTAAGCGGAGGGGGCGGTCTCAATGAGCAGTTCTTC; CDR3: CASSLSGGGGLNEQFF; J: TRBJ2-1; D: -; size: -; V: TRBV7-3
DNA: TGTGCCAGCAGCCTGGACAGAATCTCTGGAAACACCATATATTTT; CDR3: CASSLDRISGNTIYF; J: TRBJ1-3; D: -; size: few; V: TRBV3-1/TRBV3-2
DNA: TGTGCCAGCAGTGAAGCCGACTGGCACACAGATACGCAGTATTTT; CDR3: CASSEADWHTDTQYF; J: TRBJ2-3; D: -; size: -; V: TRBV6-1
DNA: TGTGCCAGCATAAGTCGGCAACAGGGGGCCTCACCCCTCCACTTT; CDR3: CASISRQQGASPLHF; J: TRBJ1-6; D: TRBD1; size: -; V: TRBV6-5
DNA: TGCGCCAGCAGCCCCCACGGACAGGGGACGAACACTGAAGCTTTCTTT; CDR3: CASSPHGQGTNTEAFF; J: TRBJ1-1; D: TRBD1; size: -; V: TRBV5-1
DNA: TGTGCCAGTAGTACCCACTGGACAGGGGGTTACGAGCAGTACTTC; CDR3: CASSTHWTGGYEQYF; J: TRBJ2-7; D: TRBD1; size: -; V: TRBV19
DNA: TGTGCCACCAGTTCTCACGACAGGGGGCTCGGCACCGGGGAGCTGTTTTTT; CDR3: CATSSHDRGLGTGELFF; J: TRBJ2-2; D: TRBD1; size: few; V: TRBV15
DNA: TGTGCCAGCAGCTTAACCTCTAGCGGGGCAGAGACCCAGTACTTC; CDR3: CASSLTSSGAETQYF; J: TRBJ2-5; D: TRBD2; size: -; V: TRBV11-2
DNA: TGTGCCATCAGTGAACAGGCATCTAACTATGGCTACACCTTC; CDR3: CAISEQASNYGYTF; J: TRBJ1-2; D: -; size: -; V: TRBV10-3
DNA: TGTGCCAGCAGCTTGGGATCTAGAGGAGGTTCAAGTACGCAGTATTTT; CDR3: CASSLGSRGGSSTQYF; J: TRBJ2-3; D: -; size: -; V: TRBV5-8
DNA: TGTGCCAGCACTCCACTAGGGGGTGGGGCCAACGTCCTGACTTTC; CDR3: CASTPLGGGANVLTF; J: TRBJ2-6; D: -; size: -; V: TRBV6-5
DNA: TGTGCCAGCAGTTACGCCCCCGCTCGACGCACAGCCCAGCATTTT; CDR3: CASSYAPARRTAQHF; J: TRBJ1-5; D: -; size: -; V: TRBV6-5
DNA: TGTGCCAGCAGCGTAGATCCAGGGGGCTATGGCTACACCTTC; CDR3: CASSVDPGGYGYTF; J: TRBJ1-2; D: TRBD1; size: -; V: TRBV9
DNA: TGTGCCAGCAGCTCATACCGGGACAGGGGGCGTGTAAACACCATATATTTT; CDR3: CASSSYRDRGRVNTIYF; J: TRBJ1-3; D: TRBD1; size: -; V: TRBV11-2
DNA: TGTGCCAGCAGTGGGGGGAGGTACACCATATATTTT; CDR3: CASSGGRYTIYF; J: TRBJ1-3; D: -; size: -; V: TRBV28
DNA: TGTGCCAGCAGCGACAAGGGCAGGGGATCCTACAATGAGCAGTTCTTC; CDR3: CASSDKGRGSYNEQFF; J: TRBJ2-1; D: -; size: -; V: TRBV9
DNA: TGTGCCAGCAGCTTGGAAGGGGTGAGGGGCTACACCTTC; CDR3: CASSLEGVRGYTF; J: TRBJ1-2; D: -; size: -; V: TRBV5-4
DNA: TGTGCCAGCAGCTCCGCGGACAGGGGAGTTGGCTACACCTTC; CDR3: CASSSADRGVGYTF; J: TRBJ1-2; D: TRBD1; size: few; V: TRBV7-3
DNA: TGTGCCAGCAGCTTATGGCAGAACTATGGCTACACCTTC; CDR3: CASSLWQNYGYTF; J: TRBJ1-2; D: -; size: -; V: TRBV7-2
DNA: TGTGCCAGCAGCTTGGCTTTGAGGGATGGCTACACCTTC; CDR3: CASSLALRDGYTF; J: TRBJ1-2; D: -; size: -; V: TRBV5-4
DNA: TGTGCCAGCAGCCCCGGCTCGGGACAGGGGGCATGGGAGCAGTTCTTC; CDR3: CASSPGSGQGAWEQFF; J: TRBJ2-1; D: TRBD1; size: few; V: TRBV7-3
DNA: TGTGCCAGTAGTATCGCGAGCTCTGGGGCCAACGTCCTGACTTTC; CDR3: CASSIASSGANVLTF; J: TRBJ2-6; D: -; size: -; V: TRBV19
DNA: TGCGCCAGCAGCTTGGTCCCAGGGGCGATGAACACTGAAGCTTTCTTT; CDR3: CASSLVPGAMNTEAFF; J: TRBJ1-1; D: -; size: few; V: TRBV5-1
DNA: TGCGCCAGCAGCTTGCAGGGGGGACTTAACACCGGGGAGCTGTTTTTT; CDR3: CASSLQGGLNTGELFF; J: TRBJ2-2; D: -; size: once; V: TRBV5-1
DNA: TGTGCCAGCAGCCGCACAGGGTACCATGGCTACACCTTC; CDR3: CASSRTGYHGYTF; J: TRBJ1-2; D: -; size: -; V: TRBV6-5
DNA: TGTGCCAGCGTTCTACAGGGTAGTGGAGGTGAAAAACTGTTTTTT; CDR3: CASVLQGSGGEKLFF; J: TRBJ1-4; D: -; size: -; V: TRBV2
DNA: TGTGCCAGCCAAGGACAGGGAGATCAGCCCCAGCATTTT; CDR3: CASQGQGDQPQHF; J: TRBJ1-5; D: TRBD1; size: -; V: TRBV2
DNA: TGTGCCAGCAGCTTGGGGACAGGGGCGTATGGCTACACCTTC; CDR3: CASSLGTGAYGYTF; J: TRBJ1-2; D: TRBD1; size: -; V: TRBV7-9
DNA: TGTGCCAGTAGTATCCTGACAGGGTACGGCAATCAGCCCCAGCATTTT; CDR3: CASSILTGYGNQPQHF; J: TRBJ1-5; D: TRBD1; size: -; V: TRBV19
DNA: TGCGCCAGCAGCCCCGTAGCGGGAGTCTACAATGAGCAGTTCTTC; CDR3: CASSPVAGVYNEQFF; J: TRBJ2-1; D: TRBD2; size: few; V: TRBV5-1
DNA: TGTGCCAGTTCTCCCGGGGGGGGCACTGAAGCTTTCTTT; CDR3: CASSPGGGTEAFF; J: TRBJ1-1; D: -; size: -; V: TRBV6-5
DNA: TGTGCCAGCAGGAGGGGACAGGGGGCTCATACGCAGTATTTT; CDR3: CASRRGQGAHTQYF; J: TRBJ2-3; D: TRBD1; size: -; V: TRBV6-5
DNA: TGTGCCACCAGCAGATCGCCAGGGGGCGTGCCCGGATCCGATGGCTACACCTTC; CDR3: CATSRSPGGVPGSDGYTF; J: TRBJ1-2; D: TRBD1; size: -; V: TRBV15
DNA: TGTGCCAGCAGTTACGCACAAACGCGAAACACCATATATTTT; CDR3: CASSYAQTRNTIYF; J: TRBJ1-3; D: -; size: -; V: TRBV6-5
DNA: TGCGCCAGCAGCTTGGGTTTCGGGACAGGATACAATGAGCAGTTCTTC; CDR3: CASSLGFGTGYNEQFF; J: TRBJ2-1; D: TRBD1; size: -; V: TRBV5-1
DNA: TGTGCCAGCAGCTTCGACAGGGGGAACTATGGCTACACCTTC; CDR3: CASSFDRGNYGYTF; J: TRBJ1-2; D: TRBD1; size: -; V: TRBV5-5
DNA: TGTGCCAGCAGTGCCCAACCGGGACAGGGGGAGGGATTTAGCAATCAGCCCCAGCATTTT; CDR3: CASSAQPGQGEGFSNQPQHF; J: TRBJ1-5; D: TRBD1; size: few; V: TRBV6-1
DNA: TGTGCCAGCAGTGCCCCGGGACAGGGCAGGGGCGGGGAGCTGTTTTTT; CDR3: CASSAPGQGRGGELFF; J: TRBJ2-2; D: TRBD1; size: -; V: TRBV27
DNA: TGTGCCAGCAGGGAGGGACAGGGGACAGATACGCAGTATTTT; CDR3: CASREGQGTDTQYF; J: TRBJ2-3; D: TRBD1; size: once; V: TRBV2
DNA: TGTGCCAGCAGTGACTTTAGCTATGGCTACACCTTC; CDR3: CASSDFSYGYTF; J: TRBJ1-2; D: -; size: -; V: TRBV6-4
DNA: TGTGCCAGCAGCCAAACTAGCGGGGCTACCTACAATGAGCAGTTCTTC; CDR3: CASSQTSGATYNEQFF; J: TRBJ2-1; D: TRBD2; size: -; V: TRBV3-1/TRBV3-2
DNA: TGTGCCAACAAGGTCCGGGCCCCGGGGAGAGAGACCCAGTACTTC; CDR3: CANKVRAPGRETQYF; J: TRBJ2-5; D: -; size: -; V: TRBV21-1
DNA: TGTGCCACCAGCAGAGACAGGGGAGCTAACTATGGCTACACCTTC; CDR3: CATSRDRGANYGYTF; J: TRBJ1-2; D: -; size: -; V: TRBV15